Listed below are T cell receptor beta chains from one sample, sequenced in a study of OX40 agonist ivuxolimab in advanced cancers. Data came from immunoSEQ multiplex PCR; TCRdb stores just in-frame clones and leaves some out. The repertoire has 60,000 to 80,000 clones, 65% to 90% of them found once; the top ten carry around 1.6%. The material was CD4+ or CD8+ T cells sorted from blood, obtained in a trial of the OX40 agonist ivuxolimab. The receptors originated from an adult with an advanced solid tumor such as melanoma, head and neck, liver or kidney cancer. Each CDR3 is given with its conserved first and last residue. A D gene is named only where the DNA matches it firmly. Not all rows give a size; the values are once, few, many and, for expanded clones, a class.

length | J | D | size | V | DNA | CDR3
14 | TRBJ1-1 | NA | once | TRBV27 | TGTGCCAGCAGTCCCGGTGGGGGGAACACTGAAGCTTTCTTT | CASSPGGGNTEAFF
15 | TRBJ2-7 | NA | NA | TRBV14 | TGTGCCAGCAGCCAAGGACAGGCCTACTCCTACGAGCAGTACTTC | CASSQGQAYSYEQYF
15 | TRBJ1-2 | TRBD1 | NA | TRBV5-6 | TGTGCCAGCAGCTTGGCAGGGACAGCTAACTATGGCTACACCTTC | CASSLAGTANYGYTF
15 | TRBJ2-2 | TRBD2 | NA | TRBV6-6 | TGTGCCAGCAGTTCTAGCGGGGGGAACACCGGGGAGCTGTTTTTT | CASSSSGGNTGELFF
11 | TRBJ1-1 | NA | NA | TRBV2 | TGTGCCAGCAGTTTACAGGGTGAAGCTTTCTTT | CASSLQGEAFF
19 | TRBJ1-3 | NA | NA | TRBV28 | TGTGCCAGCAGTTTCTATCCGGGCGGGCGGAGCAGGGCAGGAAACACCATATATTTT | CASSFYPGGRSRAGNTIYF
15 | TRBJ2-1 | TRBD2 | few | TRBV5-1 | TGCGCCAGCAGCTTGGGAGGGGCGGGGGTCAATGAGCAGTTCTTC | CASSLGGAGVNEQFF
17 | TRBJ1-3 | NA | NA | TRBV5-4 | TGTGCCAGCAGCAAGGACAGCACTACCCACTCTGGAAACACCATATATTTT | CASSKDSTTHSGNTIYF
12 | TRBJ1-2 | NA | once | TRBV6-6 | TGTGCCAGCAGTTACGAGGCGGCTGGCTACACCTTC | CASSYEAAGYTF
15 | TRBJ2-1 | NA | once | TRBV4-1 | TGCGCCAGCAGCCAAGACGGCGTGTCCTACAATGAGCAGTTCTTC | CASSQDGVSYNEQFF
14 | TRBJ1-5 | NA | NA | TRBV28 | TGTGCCAGCAGTTTAGCCAGTCGGTATCAGCCCCAGCATTTT | CASSLASRYQPQHF
15 | TRBJ2-1 | NA | NA | TRBV5-4 | TGTGCCAGCAGAAAGGACTATGCCACGGGGAATGAGCAGTTCTTC | CASRKDYATGNEQFF
14 | TRBJ2-1 | TRBD1 | NA | TRBV5-4 | TGTGCCAGCAGCTCCAGGGGGCCGGAGAATGAGCAGTTCTTC | CASSSRGPENEQFF
12 | TRBJ1-2 | NA | NA | TRBV28 | TGTGCCAGCACGTTGCAGGAGGATGGCTACACCTTC | CASTLQEDGYTF
13 | TRBJ1-1 | TRBD1 | NA | TRBV2 | TGTGCCAGCGGGGGACAGGATCTAGCTGAAGCTTTCTTT | CASGGQDLAEAFF
15 | TRBJ2-1 | TRBD1 | NA | TRBV6-5 | TGTGCCAGCAGTTACGAGGGACAGGGTTTCAATGAGCAGTTCTTC | CASSYEGQGFNEQFF
16 | TRBJ2-3 | NA | NA | TRBV11-1 | TGTGCCAGCAGCTTTAATGGCCCAGGGAATACAGATACGCAGTATTTT | CASSFNGPGNTDTQYF
12 | TRBJ1-3 | TRBD1 | NA | TRBV10-3 | TGTGCCATAAGTGCACAGGGGGACACCATATATTTT | CAISAQGDTIYF
15 | TRBJ2-1 | NA | NA | TRBV6-1 | TGTGCCAGCAGACCCCCTCCCGCAGGCCACAGCGAGCAGTTCTTC | CASRPPPAGHSEQFF
19 | TRBJ2-1 | TRBD2 | few | TRBV28 | TGTGCCAGCAGTTACCCGGCCGGGACTACCCCGAGCTCCTACAATGAGCAGTTCTTC | CASSYPAGTTPSSYNEQFF
15 | TRBJ2-5 | NA | NA | TRBV9 | TGTGCCAGCAGCCCATCCCCAGGGGTACAAGAGACCCAGTACTTC | CASSPSPGVQETQYF
13 | TRBJ2-1 | NA | NA | TRBV5-1 | TGCGCCAGCAGCTTGGGATACAACAATGAGCAGTTCTTC | CASSLGYNNEQFF
14 | TRBJ2-1 | NA | NA | TRBV19 | TGTGCCAGTAGTATCCCAAGCAGGGTCAATGAGCAGTTCTTC | CASSIPSRVNEQFF
15 | TRBJ2-1 | TRBD2 | once | TRBV28 | TGTGCCAGCCGGGCCACCCTAGCGGGAAACAATGAGCAGTTCTTC | CASRATLAGNNEQFF
14 | TRBJ2-2 | TRBD1 | NA | TRBV19 | TGTGCCAGTAGTTTAACACAGGGGGCCGGGGAGCTGTTTTTT | CASSLTQGAGELFF
17 | TRBJ2-2 | TRBD2 | few | TRBV28 | TGTGCCAGCAGCCCAAACTTAATAGCGGGAGGGACCGGGGAGCTGTTTTTT | CASSPNLIAGGTGELFF
11 | TRBJ2-1 | NA | NA | TRBV20-1 | TGCAGTGCTGGCCCCATGGGCGAGCAGTTCTTC | CSAGPMGEQFF
17 | TRBJ2-3 | TRBD2 | once | TRBV5-1 | TGCGCCAGCAGAGGGACTAGCGGGTCCTTTCGCACAGATACGCAGTATTTT | CASRGTSGSFRTDTQYF
17 | TRBJ1-1 | NA | NA | TRBV21-1 | TGTGCCAGCAGCTCCCTCCGCGGCAGGGGATGCGACACTGAAGCTTTCTTT | CASSSLRGRGCDTEAFF
13 | TRBJ2-5 | NA | NA | TRBV2 | TGTGCCAGTACGGACGGGTACCAAGAGACCCAGTACTTC | CASTDGYQETQYF
17 | TRBJ1-1 | NA | NA | TRBV4-1 | TGCGCCAGCAGCCGGGGCAGGGGAGATGGTTATCACACTGAAGCTTTCTTT | CASSRGRGDGYHTEAFF
18 | TRBJ2-7 | NA | NA | TRBV7-2 | TGTGCCAGCAGCTTAGGTAGTTCTGGCCAACGGCGATCCTACGAGCAGTACTTC | CASSLGSSGQRRSYEQYF
14 | TRBJ2-3 | NA | NA | TRBV9 | TGTGCCAGCAGCGTAGAATCGCCGTTAGATACGCAGTATTTT | CASSVESPLDTQYF
15 | TRBJ1-3 | NA | few | TRBV9 | TGTGCCAGCAGCGTTACAGGGATATCTGGAAACACCATATATTTT | CASSVTGISGNTIYF
16 | TRBJ2-2 | NA | NA | TRBV7-8 | TGTGCCAGCAGCTTAGTAGGGGTTTTTTCCACCGGGGAGCTGTTTTTT | CASSLVGVFSTGELFF
16 | TRBJ1-2 | TRBD1 | NA | TRBV28 | TGTGCCAGCAGCCAGCCCTGGACAGGACTCAGCTATGGCTACACCTTC | CASSQPWTGLSYGYTF
14 | TRBJ2-5 | NA | NA | TRBV28 | TGTGCCAGCAGTAGTGGAGCAGTGCAAGAGACCCAGTACTTC | CASSSGAVQETQYF
17 | TRBJ2-3 | NA | NA | TRBV9 | TGTGCCAGCAGCGCCATACGTACAGGGATTAGCACAGATACGCAGTATTTT | CASSAIRTGISTDTQYF
11 | TRBJ2-1 | NA | NA | TRBV2 | TGTGCCAGCAGTGGCGGGGTTGAGCAGTTCTTC | CASSGGVEQFF
16 | TRBJ2-6 | NA | NA | TRBV2 | TGTGCCAGCAGTGCCGGCGTTTCCTCTGGGGCCAACGTCCTGACTTTC | CASSAGVSSGANVLTF
14 | TRBJ2-7 | NA | NA | TRBV7-2 | TGTGCCAGCAGCTTAGGGGGGATCTCCTACGAGCAGTACTTC | CASSLGGISYEQYF
13 | TRBJ1-2 | NA | NA | TRBV6-5 | TGTGCCAGCAAGGACAGTCTAAACTATGGCTACACCTTC | CASKDSLNYGYTF